This T cell receptor (beta chain) was retrieved from a study of blood T cell repertoires in COVID-19. Germline V lookup: CDR1 MDHEN, CDR2 SYDVKM. CDR3 size: 15 residues. Trimming removed 6 bases from V and 4 bases from J; junction bases left unmatched: 10. This table comes from immunoSEQ multiplex PCR, and its TCRdb copy is limited to in-frame clones, with some not included. The table records 300,000 to 450,000 clones, 88% of them present only once. The specimen sequenced was PBMCs or T cells enriched from blood (not recorded which). This sequence originates from a woman between 18 and 30 years old who had recovered from COVID-19. The chain recombines TRBV28 with TRBJ1-2, with 8 bases lining up with TRBD1. The CDR3 nucleotides read TGTGCCAGCAGCCCGACAGGGGTCCTGGGCTATGGCTACACCTTC. This gives the protein CASSPTGVLGYGYTF.